The following is a T cell receptor (beta chain) sequence with its context. The run of the v3.0 immunoSEQ assay was at survey level. Clones were sequenced by immunoSEQ multiplex PCR, and TCRdb holds only the in-frame ones, with some missing. In the table there are some 31,000 clones, more than 95% of which are singletons. Deletions cut 8 bases from V and 4 bases from J, with 14 bases between. The CDR3 contains 13 residues. Germline lookup yields CDR1 MNHNS and CDR2 SASEGT. The data stem from a study of long-term antiretroviral therapy in people with HIV. Study overall: By about a decade, the earliest samples predate the 2015 immediate-ART recommendation.

V is TRBV6-1 and J is TRBJ1-1; D is ambiguous. Source: unsorted PBMCs, taken 6.9 years after starting antiretroviral therapy. The sequence was obtained from a man under 40 with HIV. The CDR3 is CASERVRFTEAFF. CDR3 nucleotide sequence: TGTGCCAGCGAACGAGTCAGGTTCACTGAAGCTTTCTTT.